This T cell receptor (beta chain) appears in the sequencing data of a study of PD-L1 blockade in urothelial cancer (dated by TCRdb to 2016 to 2017). Regarding the study in general: All patients started therapy in about 2014 and received atezolizumab 1,200 mg intravenously every 3 weeks. An ECOG performance status of 0 or 1 was recorded for the patients, and 0 to 3 prior chemotherapy regimens had been received by the patients. TCR sequencing covered pretreatment tumor samples and matched, serially collected peripheral blood taken before and after atezolizumab treatment. Approximately 30 patients had pretreatment blood TCR-seq, 24 had at least one posttreatment blood collection, and 24 had tumor TCR-seq. In the same patients who had TCR sequencing, pretreatment tumors also underwent whole exome sequencing and RNA sequencing. About 90% of the roughly 30 patients were identified as males with urothelial cancer of bladder origin, and a prior smoking history was reported by 18 of 29 patients. Progression-free survival longer than 6 months counted as durable clinical benefit, and TCR features were additionally tested against both progression-free and overall survival. Blood samples were analyzed at 3 weeks after treatment start (second dose) and at 6 weeks after treatment start. Blood samples gave a median of 141,255 T cells and 88,000 or so unique TCRs, with a median clonality of approximately 0.078. The study was an exploratory multi-omic analysis of somatic, immune and clinical correlates of response to PD-L1 blockade with atezolizumab in urothelial cancer. Roughly 10 patients achieved durable clinical benefit and about 22 did not.

V is pared back by 0 bases and J by 5 bases, with 11 bases lying between the germline termini. CDR3 length: 15 amino acids, cysteine to phenylalanine. The read is trimmed to its CDR3 DNA, 45 bases read in frame from base 1. CDR1 and CDR2 (SGHAT, FQNNGV) derive from the germline V gene. A cohort of approximately 31 patients with locally advanced or metastatic urothelial carcinoma, treated at Memorial Sloan Kettering on a trial protocol, was included. Peripheral blood mononuclear cells were collected pretreatment and during treatment, with between 1 and 8 total time points obtained per patient. The Qiagen DNeasy Blood extraction kit was used to purify genomic DNA from total PBMCs and from tumor samples. Collected pretreatment and during treatment, PBMCs were isolated and stored as previously described. Results and caveats for the whole study, not just this receptor: Improved progression-free and overall survival was associated with having pretreatment peripheral blood TCR clonality below the median. Because the sample size was small (n of about 29) and many exploratory analyses were performed, the results are intended to be hypothesis-generating. Patients with durable benefit showed greater expansion of tumor-associated TCR clones in peripheral blood 3 weeks after starting treatment (n ≈ 22, p = 0.022).

Each PCR received spiked-in synthetic TCR analog templates so that absolute template abundance could be estimated from read counts. The immunoSEQ assay was used to amplify TCRbeta CDR3 regions from genomic DNA with bias-controlled V and J gene primers. Sequencing of rearranged TCRbeta segments was performed at approximately 20X coverage. The study's own analysis went as follows. Sequencing errors were corrected by clustering, and CDR3s were annotated against IMGT so that V, D and J genes could be assigned. Out-of-frame and stop-codon sequences were excluded, and only productive TCRbeta rearrangements were used in downstream analyses. Clonality was calculated as one minus the Shannon entropy normalized by the log of the number of unique productive sequences. Clones differing between time points or between blood and tumor were identified by Fisher's exact test with Benjamini-Hochberg correction at adjusted p below 0.01. TCRdb took over this immuneACCESS table, retaining in-frame rearrangements with V and J assigned. Such tables are incomplete; in checked studies, under half of the missing clones stem from an unresolved V gene, and the remainder is unexplained. D and trimming were read from the DNA, whereas the V and J calls and clone size are those reported in that table. The sample includes about 38,000 clones, with 80% to 90% observed a single time. Approximately 16% of the sample goes to the ten largest clones.

A note on this clone: This clone's antigen is unknown. One base away there is no much larger clone; base qualities are not given.

The sequencing here drew on PBMCs, taken around atezolizumab (anti-PD-L1) treatment. The origin of this receptor is a man between 60 and 75 years old with urothelial cancer. Recombination connected TRBV11-2 to TRBJ2-1; no D gene can be assigned with confidence. At the DNA level, the sequence is TGTGCCAGCAGCTTAGATCTCGAGACTCACAATGAGCAGTTCTTC. Its product reads: CASSLDLETHNEQFF.